This T cell receptor beta chain was identified during a study of Tregs in tolerant kidney transplant recipients. Regarding the study as a whole: Tregs expanded with activated donor B cells seemed most donor-specific.

This table comes from immunoSEQ multiplex PCR, and its TCRdb copy is limited to in-frame clones, with some not included. The profile covers about 110,000 clones, with around 90% appearing a single time and nearly 0.35% taken by the ten largest. The length of the CDR3 is 16 residues. Trimming left V 4 bases short and J 0 bases short, with 13 bases between. Germline V gene sequence: CDR1 MNHNS, CDR2 SASEGT. Comments on this clone: Antigen specificity is unknown.

This TCR was sampled from a human donor who received a combined kidney and bone marrow transplant. This sequence joins TRBV6-1 and TRBJ1-3; D unresolved. The specimen comprised CD4+ T cells from blood, sampled before the transplant. CDR3 protein: CASSALGRDSGNTIYF. CDR3 in DNA: TGTGCCAGCAGTGCCCTAGGCCGCGACTCTGGAAACACCATATATTTT.